The 24 T cell receptor beta chains listed next were all sequenced from one sample in a study of PD-L1 blockade in urothelial cancer. Using immunoSEQ multiplex PCR, the repertoire was profiled, and TCRdb retains in-frame clones only, with some absent. The sample lists around 79,000 clones; about 82% were seen once. Specified time point: pretreatment peripheral blood. The sample consisted of PBMCs, taken around atezolizumab (anti-PD-L1) treatment. Receptors were obtained from a man aged 35 to 55 with urothelial cancer.

This clone was found once. The rearrangement joins TRBV7-2 to TRBJ1-3, with 8 bases lining up with TRBD1. The CDR3 contains 16 residues. CDR1 and CDR2 from the germline V gene are SGHTA and FQGNSA. The trim removed 1 base at V and 4 bases at J, leaving 6 bases unmatched. The CDR3: CASSLVSQGAGNTIYF. CDR3 coding DNA: TGTGCCAGCAGCTTAGTTAGCCAGGGGGCCGGAAACACCATATATTTT.

This rearrangement joins TRBV6-6 to TRBJ2-3; no clear D gene. V shed 7 bases and J shed 5 bases, with 10 bases lying between them. The CDR3 totals 12 residues. Germline V gene lookup returns CDR1 MNHNY and CDR2 SVGAGI (reference sequence). CDR3 bases: TGTGCCAGCACACAATACGAAGATACGCAGTATTTT. Translated: CASTQYEDTQYF.

The CDR3 loop reads CASSVGTDTQYF. The CDR3, as DNA: TGTGCCAGCAGCGTCGGCACAGATACGCAGTATTTT. This chain uses TRBV9 with TRBJ2-3; no reliable D call. V was trimmed by 2 bases and J by 1 base, leaving 2 bases between them. This CDR3 spans 12 amino acids. Germline V CDR1 and CDR2: SGDLS, YYNGEE. The full variable domain, rest sourced from reference TRBV9 and TRBJ2-3, is DSGVTQTPKHLITATGQRVTLRCSPRSGDLSVYWYQQSLDQGLQFLIQYYNGEERAKGNILERFSAQQFPDLHSELNLSSLELGDSALYFCASSVGTDTQYFGPGTRLTVL.

This clone was counted a few times. The rearrangement links TRBV6-6 to TRBJ2-7, with TRBD1 matching 7 bases. Germline-derived CDR1 and CDR2 are MNHNY and SVGAGI (reference sequence). The CDR3 totals 15 residues. V was pared by 5 bases and J by 5 bases, with 12 bases of the junction left unmatched. In nucleotides, the CDR3 is TGTGCCAGCAGTGACTGGACAGGCCAGGGGAACGAGCAGTACTTC. Translated, it gives CASSDWTGQGNEQYF.

The chain recombines TRBV19 with TRBJ2-1; 13 positions match TRBD2. With V trimmed by 5 bases and J by 8 bases, 6 bases remained unmatched. The CDR3 runs 15 residues. Germline lookup yields CDR1 LNHDA and CDR2 SQIVND (reference sequence). The CDR3 is CASSQRTSGSHEQFF. In DNA, the CDR3 is TGTGCCAGTAGTCAACGGACTAGCGGGAGTCATGAGCAGTTCTTC.

The chain joins TRBV23-1 to TRBJ1-5; unclear D gene. TRBV23-1 has ORF status, its function being uncertain. V dropped 4 bases and J dropped 5 bases, with 9 bases sitting between them. This CDR3 has 13 amino acids. In DNA, the CDR3 is TGCGCCAGCAGTCCCCTTGAGGATCAGCCCCAGCATTTT. Translation gives CASSPLEDQPQHF.

The gene calls are TRBV6-6 and TRBJ1-1, with 7 bases fitting TRBD1. There are 15 residues in the CDR3. V lost 6 bases to trimming and J lost 2 bases; unmatched junction nucleotides: 9. Germline assignment: CDR1 MNHNY and CDR2 SVGAGI (reference sequence). CDR3 sequence (DNA): TGTGCCAGCAGAGATCGACAGGGCGGCAACACTGAAGCTTTCTTT. This sequence encodes CASRDRQGGNTEAFF.

This chain connects TRBV5-1 to TRBJ1-1, with a tentative D call TRBD1 (6 bases). The CDR3 extends over 13 amino acids. V was cut by 4 bases and J by 6 bases, with 13 bases left in between. From germline, CDR1 is SGHRS and CDR2 YFSETQ. This chain's CDR3 is CASSKDPGAEAFF. DNA of the CDR3: TGCGCCAGCAGCAAGGACCCAGGGGCTGAAGCTTTCTTT. The full variable domain, its missing parts supplied by reference TRBV5-1 and TRBJ1-1, is KAGVTQTPRYLIKTRGQQVTLSCSPISGHRSVSWYQQTPGQGLQFLFEYFSETQRNKGNFPGRFSGRQFSNSRSEMNVSTLELGDSALYLCASSKDPGAEAFFGQGTRLTVV.

This chain connects TRBV28 to TRBJ2-1; a possible D gene is TRBD2 (6 bases). Trimming removed 5 bases from V and 10 bases from J, with 24 bases in between. CDR1 and CDR2 (germline): MDHEN, SYDVKM. This CDR3 has 16 amino acids. CDR3 protein: CASSPIGGTPPGEQFF. CDR3 sequence (DNA): TGTGCCAGCAGTCCGATTGGCGGGACCCCTCCGGGGGAGCAGTTCTTC.

This chain uses TRBV4-1 with TRBJ2-2; possibly TRBD2 for D (5 bases). Germline V gene data show CDR1 as MGHRA and CDR2 as YSYEKL. The CDR3 contains 14 residues. V was clipped by 1 base and J by 6 bases, with 9 bases between them. CDR3 amino acids: CASSQGLAAGELFF. CDR3 nucleotide sequence: TGCGCCAGCAGCCAAGGGCTAGCAGCCGGGGAGCTGTTTTTT.

This chain connects TRBV28 to TRBJ2-7; 9 bases map to TRBD1. The germline CDR1 and CDR2 sequences are MDHEN and SYDVKM. The CDR3 totals 14 residues. Unmatched junction bases numbered 6, after V lost 5 bases and J lost 4 bases. DNA for the CDR3: TGTGCCAGCAGTCTCCCGGGACAGGGTTACGAGCAGTACTTC. Its translation is CASSLPGQGYEQYF.

V usage is TRBV5-1 and J usage is TRBJ2-5, with D possibly TRBD2 on 6 matching bases. The CDR3 length is 14 residues. V lost 4 bases to trimming and J lost 5 bases, with 15 bases between them. Germline CDR1 SGHRS, CDR2 YFSETQ. CDR3 bases: TGCGCCAGCAGCCAGGGCGGGGTCCAGGAGACCCAGTACTTC. As protein: CASSQGGVQETQYF.

This rearrangement joins TRBV5-1 to TRBJ2-7, with D tentatively TRBD1 (6 bases). The V gene lost 4 bases and the J gene lost 3 bases, with 11 bases spanning the gap. CDR1 and CDR2 (germline): SGHRS, YFSETQ. The CDR3 length is 13 residues. CDR3 in DNA: TGCGCCAGCAGCCCAGGACAGCTCTACGAGCAGTACTTC. It encodes CASSPGQLYEQYF.

The chain employs TRBV5-5 and TRBJ1-4; D unresolved. Trimming removed 7 bases from V and 5 bases from J, with 15 bases in between. CDR3 length equals 14 residues. Per germline, CDR1 SGHKS and CDR2 YYEKEE (reference sequence). CDR3 DNA: TGTGCCAGCGGCCCGACCGGGAGCAATGAAAAACTGTTTTTT. Translation: CASGPTGSNEKLFF. The full variable domain, its missing parts supplied by reference TRBV5-5 and TRBJ1-4, is DAGVTQSPTHLIKTRGQQVTLRCSPISGHKSVSWYQQVLGQGPQFIFQYYEKEERGRGNFPDRFSARQFPNYSSELNVNALLLGDSALYLCASGPTGSNEKLFFGSGTQLSVL.

The chain recombines TRBV2 with TRBJ2-1; unclear D gene. Looked up from germline, CDR1 is SNHLY and CDR2 is FYNNEI. The CDR3 length is 16 residues. V dropped 3 bases and J dropped 0 bases, with 12 bases sitting between them. CDR3 in DNA: TGTGCCAGCAGTGATAGTTCCCTAGGCTCCTACAATGAGCAGTTCTTC. This gives the protein CASSDSSLGSYNEQFF.

CDR3 loop: CASSAGGGYRSGNTIYF. CDR3 DNA: TGTGCCAGCAGCGCGGGGGGGGGTTACCGCTCTGGAAACACCATATATTTT. The chain carries TRBV9 and TRBJ1-3; a possible D gene is TRBD1 (5 bases). CDR1 is SGDLS and CDR2 is YYNGEE in the germline V gene. The CDR3 runs to 17 residues. V was cut by 3 bases and J by 0 bases, with 16 bases left in between.

This clone was seen once. The J gene is TRBJ2-7, the V gene TRBV28; 8 nucleotides match TRBD2. Germline CDR1 and CDR2: MDHEN and SYDVKM. The CDR3 sequence is 15 residues long. After removal of 6 bases from V and 1 base from J, the junction contained 8 bases not matched to a gene. CDR3 nucleotides: TGTGCCAGCAGCACCAGGACTAGCAATTCCTACGAGCAGTACTTC. Translation: CASSTRTSNSYEQYF.

This chain links TRBV30 with TRBJ2-4; TRBD1 agrees at 11 bases. The CDR3 is 18 residues long. Germline V gene lookup returns CDR1 GTSNPN and CDR2 SVGIG (reference sequence). The V and J ends lost 0 bases and 0 bases, in that order; junction bases with no gene match: 7. The CDR3 coding sequence is TGTGCCTGGAGTGTGGGACAGGGGGGGCCATTAGCCAAAAACATTCAGTACTTC. It translates to CAWSVGQGGPLAKNIQYF.

V usage is TRBV5-6 and J usage is TRBJ2-7; 9 nucleotides agree with TRBD2. Unmatched junction bases numbered 17, after V lost 2 bases and J lost 2 bases. The CDR3 totals 19 residues. Looked up from germline, CDR1 is SGHDT and CDR2 is YYEEEE. This chain's CDR3 is CASSFRILAAGGGPYEQYF. The CDR3, as DNA: TGTGCCAGCAGCTTCCGTATCCTGGCAGCGGGAGGAGGACCCTACGAGCAGTACTTC. The complete variable domain, with remaining parts taken from reference TRBV5-6 and TRBJ2-7, reads DAGVTQSPTHLIKTRGQQVTLRCSPKSGHDTVSWYQQALGQGPQFIFQYYEEEERQRGNFPDRFSGHQFPNYSSELNVNALLLGDSALYLCASSFRILAAGGGPYEQYFGPGTRLTVT.

The chain joins TRBV9 to TRBJ2-7; 12 bases are a match to TRBD2. V lost 4 bases, J lost 5 bases, and 16 bases stayed unmatched. Germline lookup yields CDR1 SGDLS and CDR2 YYNGEE. This CDR3 is 18 amino acids long. Written as DNA, the CDR3 is TGTGCCAGCAGCACTAGAAGCCTAGCGGGAGGGCCGCTAAACGAGCAGTACTTC. Amino acid sequence: CASSTRSLAGGPLNEQYF. Based on the CDR3 plus reference TRBV9 and TRBJ2-7, the full variable domain is DSGVTQTPKHLITATGQRVTLRCSPRSGDLSVYWYQQSLDQGLQFLIQYYNGEERAKGNILERFSAQQFPDLHSELNLSSLELGDSALYFCASSTRSLAGGPLNEQYFGPGTRLTVT.

The count of this clone is one. The chain carries TRBV27 and TRBJ2-3; 10 nucleotides agree with TRBD2. The CDR3 runs to 20 residues. J lost 2 bases, V lost 0 bases, and 14 bases had no gene match. Germline CDR1 reads MNHEY; CDR2 reads SMNVEV (reference sequence). CDR3 amino acids: CASSLSPVPPTSGITDTQYF. Written as DNA, the CDR3 is TGTGCCAGCAGTTTATCCCCCGTCCCCCCAACTAGCGGGATCACAGATACGCAGTATTTT.

V usage is TRBV9 and J usage is TRBJ1-2; 9 bases are shared with TRBD1. Germline V gene lookup returns CDR1 SGDLS and CDR2 YYNGEE. The CDR3 is 14 amino acids. After removal of 3 bases from V and 5 bases from J, the junction contained 5 bases not matched to a gene. CDR3: CASSEGQGGYGYTF. The CDR3 coding sequence is TGTGCCAGCAGCGAGGGACAGGGAGGATATGGCTACACCTTC.

The chain links TRBV27 to TRBJ2-2; TRBD2 is a possible D gene (7 bases). Germline V gene lookup returns CDR1 MNHEY and CDR2 SMNVEV (reference sequence). The CDR3 loop spans 16 amino acids. Trimming shortened V by 3 bases and J by 6 bases, and 17 bases separated the two germline ends. CDR3 region: CASSFTPEGGAGELFF. DNA of the CDR3: TGTGCCAGCAGTTTCACCCCAGAAGGGGGGGCCGGGGAGCTGTTTTTT.

V gene TRBV6-5 combines with J gene TRBJ2-7, with a weak D call TRBD1 (5 bases). Between the trimmed V and J ends, which lost 8 bases and 0 bases, there was a span of 11 bases. The CDR3 is made up of 13 amino acids. CDR1 and CDR2 from the germline V gene are MNHEY and SVGAGI. CDR3 DNA sequence: TGTGCCAGCCTAGAAAGGGGCTCCTACGAGCAGTACTTC. Amino acid sequence: CASLERGSYEQYF.